A single sample is the source of the 18 T cell receptor beta chains below, sequenced in a study of T cells expressing NK-cell markers. TCRdb reprocessed the 5' RACE reads and stores each CDR3 protein as one record, lacking DNA. The listing contains approximately 420,000 distinct CDR3 sequences. Material: blood T cells: a sorted CD56 or NKG2C T cell subset, CD4+ or CD8+ T cells, or bulk PBMC T cells (not recorded which). All receptors derive from a woman in her forties or fifties in good health.

The rearrangement uses TRBV7-2 and TRBJ2-1; no DNA is available, so the TRBD1 call from TCRdb remains unchecked. The CDR3 runs 13 residues. Germline-derived CDR1 and CDR2 are SGHTA and FQGNSA. CDR3 loop: CASSLPPADEQFF.

The V gene is TRBV12-3 or TRBV12-4, the J gene TRBJ2-3; TCRdb selects TRBD2, and the lack of DNA leaves this call unchecked. This CDR3 is 15 amino acids long. CDR3 sequence: CASTLGGARRDTQYF.

CDR3 in amino acids: CASLTTPGGEQYF. The chain joins TRBV5-1 to TRBJ2-7; the D gene TCRdb calls, TRBD1, cannot be checked with no DNA. The CDR3 runs 13 residues. Germline values: CDR1 SGHRS, CDR2 YFSETQ.

The V gene is TRBV5-1, the J gene TRBJ1-5. The CDR3 consists of 14 residues. Per germline, CDR1 SGHRS and CDR2 YFSETQ. CDR3 amino acids: CASSLTGKNQPQHF.

The CDR3 sequence is CASSLVRDSSNYGYTF. The chain employs TRBV11-3 and TRBJ1-2; TCRdb's assignment of TRBD1 cannot be checked, as there is no DNA. Germline loops: CDR1 SGHNT, CDR2 YENEEA. The CDR3 has 16 residues.

V gene TRBV20-1 combines with J gene TRBJ1-6. Per germline, CDR1 DFQATT and CDR2 SNEGSKA (reference sequence). The CDR3 is made up of 15 amino acids. The CDR3 is CSARDLTSYNSPLHF.

V is TRBV20-1 and J is TRBJ2-5; TCRdb selects TRBD1, and the lack of DNA leaves this call unchecked. CDR3 length equals 14 residues. Germline assignment: CDR1 DFQATT and CDR2 SNEGSKA (reference sequence). CDR3: CSARVDRVGETQYF.

The rearrangement uses TRBV27 and TRBJ1-1; TCRdb indicates TRBD1, and absent DNA this call remains unverified. The germline V gene has CDR1 MNHEY and CDR2 SMNVEV (reference sequence). The CDR3 is 14 residues long. The CDR3: CASSFFGGHAEAFF.

The chain recombines TRBV20-1 with TRBJ1-2; TCRdb's D call, TRBD1, is unchecked because there is no DNA. CDR3 size: 15 residues. In germline, CDR1 is DFQATT, CDR2 SNEGSKA (reference sequence). CDR3: CSASHSVDTNYGYTF.

The CDR3 reads CASSSTGEANTEAFF. The chain recombines TRBV5-6 with TRBJ1-1; TCRdb reports TRBD1, a call that lacks DNA to check it against. CDR3 size: 15 residues. In germline, CDR1 is SGHDT, CDR2 YYEEEE.

The chain recombines TRBV4-1 with TRBJ2-2. The CDR3 has 17 residues. Germline CDR1 is MGHRA and CDR2 is YSYEKL. CDR3 protein: CASSQDLGRANTGELFF.

This CDR3 reads CASSVASGSLQETQYF. The rearrangement joins TRBV9 to TRBJ2-5; TCRdb selects TRBD2, and the lack of DNA leaves this call unchecked. The CDR3 length is 16 residues. Per the germline V gene, CDR1 is SGDLS and CDR2 is YYNGEE.

The V gene is TRBV6-6, the J gene TRBJ2-7; there is no DNA to check the TCRdb D call of TRBD1. Germline lookup yields CDR1 MNHNY and CDR2 SVGAGI (reference sequence). CDR3 size: 16 residues. The CDR3 spells CASSATTGGRTYEQYF.

This CDR3 reads CASSEGVIDNQPQHF. The V gene is TRBV27, the J gene TRBJ1-5; TCRdb designates TRBD1, a call that cannot be tested without DNA. The CDR3 has 15 residues. Germline CDR1 and CDR2: MNHEY and SMNVEV (reference sequence).

CDR3 sequence: CASSTRSGTEAFF. The genes are TRBV12-3 or TRBV12-4 and TRBJ1-1. The CDR3 sequence is 13 residues long.

The chain combines TRBV27 with TRBJ2-3. There are 14 residues in the CDR3. The germline V gene encodes CDR1 MNHEY and CDR2 SMNVEV (reference sequence). Here the CDR3 reads CASSLAGPTDTQYF.

The chain links TRBV29-1 to TRBJ1-1. Germline V gene lookup returns CDR1 SQVTM and CDR2 ANQGSEA. The CDR3 extends over 13 amino acids. This CDR3 is CSAKSEMNTEAFF.

This chain connects TRBV12-5 to TRBJ1-1. CDR3 length: 11 amino acids. Looked up from germline, CDR1 is LGHNT and CDR2 is FRNRAP. The chain's CDR3 is CASGLSGLAFF.